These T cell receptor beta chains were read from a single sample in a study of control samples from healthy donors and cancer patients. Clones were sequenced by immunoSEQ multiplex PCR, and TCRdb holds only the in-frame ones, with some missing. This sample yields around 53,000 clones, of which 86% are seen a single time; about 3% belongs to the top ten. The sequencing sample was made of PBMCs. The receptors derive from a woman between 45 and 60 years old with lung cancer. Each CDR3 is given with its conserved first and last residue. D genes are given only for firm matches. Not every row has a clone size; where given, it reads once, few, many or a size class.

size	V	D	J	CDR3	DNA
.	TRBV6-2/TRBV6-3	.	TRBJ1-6	CASSYSSSPLHF	TGTGCCAGCAGTTACTCGAGTTCACCCCTCCACTTT
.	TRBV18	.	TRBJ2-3	CASSLGAGTHTDTQYF	TGTGCCAGCTCACTAGGGGCCGGGACTCATACAGATACGCAGTATTTT
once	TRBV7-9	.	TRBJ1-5	CASSFEGPNQPQHF	TGTGCCAGCAGCTTCGAGGGCCCCAATCAGCCCCAGCATTTT
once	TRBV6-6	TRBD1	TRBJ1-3	CASSSGTGAGNTIYF	TGTGCCAGCAGCTCCGGGACAGGGGCTGGAAACACCATATATTTT
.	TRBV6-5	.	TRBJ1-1	CAIVGQNTEAFF	TGTGCCATCGTAGGACAGAATACTGAAGCTTTCTTT
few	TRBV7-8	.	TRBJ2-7	CASSSYLGKYF	TGTGCCAGCAGCTCTTACCTCGGGAAGTACTTC
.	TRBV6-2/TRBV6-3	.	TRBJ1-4	CASSGQANEKLFF	TGTGCCAGCAGTGGACAAGCTAATGAAAAACTGTTTTTT
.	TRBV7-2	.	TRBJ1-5	CASSPKTGSNQPQHF	TGTGCCAGCAGCCCAAAGACGGGTAGCAATCAGCCCCAGCATTTT
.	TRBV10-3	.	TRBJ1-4	CAISQQATGEEKLFF	TGTGCCATCAGCCAACAGGCGACGGGTGAGGAAAAACTGTTTTTT
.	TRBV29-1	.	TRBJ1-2	CSGTAANYGYTF	TGCAGCGGTACGGCGGCTAACTATGGCTACACCTTC
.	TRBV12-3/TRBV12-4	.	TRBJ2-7	CASSLRGTDEQYF	TGTGCCAGCAGTTTGAGGGGAACGGACGAGCAGTACTTC
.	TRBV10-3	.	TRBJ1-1	CAISESRGTEAFF	TGTGCCATCAGTGAGTCAAGGGGCACTGAAGCTTTCTTT
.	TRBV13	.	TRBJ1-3	CASSLGLTRRDNSGNTIYF	TGTGCCAGCAGCTTAGGCCTTACGAGGAGGGACAACTCTGGAAACACCATATATTTT
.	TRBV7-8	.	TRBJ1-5	CASSPSSGKYNQPQHF	TGTGCCAGCAGCCCCTCCTCTGGAAAATACAATCAGCCCCAGCATTTT
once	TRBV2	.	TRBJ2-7	CASSEWARQGFTYEQYF	TGTGCCAGCAGTGAATGGGCTAGGCAGGGGTTCACCTACGAGCAGTACTTC
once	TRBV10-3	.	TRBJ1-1	CAIHRLKAEAFF	TGTGCCATCCACAGGCTAAAGGCTGAAGCTTTCTTT
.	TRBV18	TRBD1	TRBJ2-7	CASSDRDRGSDEQYF	TGTGCCAGCTCAGATCGGGACAGGGGGAGCGACGAGCAGTACTTC
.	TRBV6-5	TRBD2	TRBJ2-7	CATKLAGGIYEQYF	TGTGCCACCAAGCTAGCGGGGGGAATCTACGAGCAGTACTTC
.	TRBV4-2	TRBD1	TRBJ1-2	CASRERQGAYGYTF	TGTGCCAGCAGGGAACGACAGGGGGCCTATGGCTACACCTTC
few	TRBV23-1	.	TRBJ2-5	CASSQSLAAQETQYF	TGCGCCAGCAGTCAATCGTTGGCAGCTCAAGAGACCCAGTACTTC
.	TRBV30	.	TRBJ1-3	CAWSTGGMTGNTIYF	TGTGCCTGGAGTACAGGCGGAATGACAGGAAACACCATATATTTT
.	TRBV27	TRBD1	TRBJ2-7	CASSLKTGTGGYEQYF	TGTGCCAGCAGTTTGAAAACCGGGACAGGGGGCTACGAGCAGTACTTC
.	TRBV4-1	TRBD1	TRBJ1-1	CASSQGQGNTEAFF	TGCGCCAGCAGCCAAGGACAGGGGAACACTGAAGCTTTCTTT
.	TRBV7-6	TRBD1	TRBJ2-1	CASSAGTGPSSYNEQFF	TGTGCCAGCAGCGCAGGGACAGGTCCGAGCTCCTACAATGAGCAGTTCTTC
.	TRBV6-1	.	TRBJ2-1	CASSEVASSYNEQFF	TGTGCCAGCAGTGAAGTAGCTAGCTCCTACAATGAGCAGTTCTTC
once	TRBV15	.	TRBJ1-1	CATSRDLTYEAFF	TGTGCCACCAGCAGAGATTTAACGTATGAAGCTTTCTTT
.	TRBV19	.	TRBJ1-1	CASSMFGLNTEAFF	TGTGCCAGTAGTATGTTCGGACTGAACACTGAAGCTTTCTTT
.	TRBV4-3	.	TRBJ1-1	CASSQDRGGDTEAFF	TGCGCCAGCAGCCAAGATCGGGGAGGGGACACTGAAGCTTTCTTT
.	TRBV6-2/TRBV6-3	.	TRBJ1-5	CASSYSAGGHLSPQHF	TGTGCCAGCAGTTACTCTGCGGGGGGCCATCTGTCGCCCCAGCATTTT
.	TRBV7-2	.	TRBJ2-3	CASRGKEGNTDTQYF	TGTGCCAGCAGGGGAAAAGAAGGGAACACAGATACGCAGTATTTT
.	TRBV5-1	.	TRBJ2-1	CASSLGHRETEQFF	TGCGCCAGCAGCTTGGGCCACAGGGAGACTGAGCAGTTCTTC
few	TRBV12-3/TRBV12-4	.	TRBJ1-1	CASSPRVTEAFF	TGTGCCAGCAGCCCCAGGGTAACTGAAGCTTTCTTT
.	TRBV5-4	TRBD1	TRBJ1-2	CASRIMGQNYGYTF	TGTGCCAGCAGAATCATGGGACAGAACTATGGCTACACCTTC
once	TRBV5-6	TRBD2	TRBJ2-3	CASSVAGGVEDTQYF	TGTGCCAGCAGCGTGGCCGGGGGGGTGGAAGATACGCAGTATTTT
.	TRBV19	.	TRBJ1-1	CASTAPTINTGLRGTEAFF	TGTGCCAGTACCGCACCAACCATCAACACCGGGCTTCGGGGCACTGAAGCTTTCTTT
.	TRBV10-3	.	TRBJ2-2	CAIRGTGEKNTGELFF	TGTGCCATCAGAGGGACCGGGGAAAAGAACACCGGGGAGCTGTTTTTT
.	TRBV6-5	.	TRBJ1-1	CASTERGFTEAFF	TGTGCCAGCACCGAGAGGGGGTTCACTGAAGCTTTCTTT
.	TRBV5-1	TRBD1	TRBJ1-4	CASSSGTGGEKLFF	TGCGCCAGCAGCTCCGGGACAGGGGGCGAAAAACTGTTTTTT
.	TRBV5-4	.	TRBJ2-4	CASSIPSSKNIQYF	TGTGCCAGCAGCATACCGTCCTCCAAAAACATTCAGTACTTC
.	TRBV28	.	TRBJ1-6	CAGKGGLGLNSPLHF	TGTGCCGGCAAGGGAGGACTGGGGTTGAATTCACCCCTCCACTTT
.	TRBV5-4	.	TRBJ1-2	CASLDTYGYTF	TGTGCCAGTCTAGACACCTATGGCTACACCTTC
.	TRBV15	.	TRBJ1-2	CATTVGTSYYGYTF	TGTGCCACCACCGTTGGGACAAGCTACTATGGCTACACCTTC
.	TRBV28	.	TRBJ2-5	CASSPLGAMYQETQYF	TGTGCCAGCAGTCCCTTGGGAGCTATGTACCAAGAGACCCAGTACTTC
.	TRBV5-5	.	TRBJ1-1	CASSLGGATEAFF	TGTGCCAGCAGCTTGGGTGGAGCCACTGAAGCTTTCTTT
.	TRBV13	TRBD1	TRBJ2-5	CASSLNRGRGETQYF	TGTGCCAGCAGTCTTAACAGGGGGCGCGGAGAGACCCAGTACTTC
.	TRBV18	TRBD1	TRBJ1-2	CASSPYRTGGNGYTF	TGTGCCAGCTCACCATATCGGACAGGGGGCAACGGCTACACCTTC
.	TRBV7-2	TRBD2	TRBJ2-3	CASSLIGGGAEDTQYF	TGTGCCAGCAGCTTAATCGGCGGGGGGGCAGAGGATACGCAGTATTTT
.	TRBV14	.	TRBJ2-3	CASSQWDTQYF	TGTGCCAGCAGCCAATGGGATACGCAGTATTTT
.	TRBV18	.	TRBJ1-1	CASSPQGGNTEAFF	TGTGCCAGCTCACCACAGGGGGGGAACACTGAAGCTTTCTTT